This T cell receptor (beta chain) was recorded in a study of cytomegalovirus exposure and HLA in healthy donors. Findings and caveats of the study: Cytomegalovirus association was assigned to over 150 TCR beta chains.

The V gene lost 3 bases and the J gene lost 6 bases, with 17 bases spanning the gap. This CDR3 has 15 residues. The germline V gene has CDR1 MNHNY and CDR2 SVGAGI (reference sequence). To note about this clone: As yet, its antigen is unknown.

The PCR made use of 60 Vbeta and 13 Jbeta primers. The protocol was immunoSEQ multiplex PCR, while the TCRdb copy is restricted to in-frame clones and leaves out a portion. The sample has approximately 53,000 clones, 65% to 80% seen once; the top ten hold about 9.3%. Sequenced input: PBMCs. The source is a woman in her fifties or sixties in good health and CMV-seronegative. The chain combines TRBV6-6 with TRBJ1-2, with D possibly being TRBD1 (5 bases). CDR3 in amino acids: CASSYRQPPNDGYTF. The DNA for the CDR3 is TGTGCCAGCAGTTATCGACAGCCTCCCAACGATGGCTACACCTTC.